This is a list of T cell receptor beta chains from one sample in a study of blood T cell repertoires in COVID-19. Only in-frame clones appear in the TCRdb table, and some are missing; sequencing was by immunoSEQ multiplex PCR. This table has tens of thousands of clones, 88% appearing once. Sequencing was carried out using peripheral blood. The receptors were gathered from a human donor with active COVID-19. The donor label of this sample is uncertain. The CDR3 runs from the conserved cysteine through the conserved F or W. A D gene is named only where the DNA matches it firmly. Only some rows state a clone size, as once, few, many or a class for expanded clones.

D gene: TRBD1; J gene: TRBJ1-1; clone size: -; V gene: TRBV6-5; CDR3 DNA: TGTGCCAGCAGTTACTCCCGACAGGGCGCGCGGGCTTTCTTT; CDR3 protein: CASSYSRQGARAFF
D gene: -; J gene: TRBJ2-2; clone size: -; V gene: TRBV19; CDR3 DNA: TGTGCCAGTAGCCAGGGGGGATGGACCGGGGAGCTGTTTTTT; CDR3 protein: CASSQGGWTGELFF
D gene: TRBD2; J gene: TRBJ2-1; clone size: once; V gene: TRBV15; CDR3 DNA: TGTGCCACCAGCGAAAGGACTAGCGGGAAACTATACAATGAGCAGTTCTTC; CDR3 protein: CATSERTSGKLYNEQFF
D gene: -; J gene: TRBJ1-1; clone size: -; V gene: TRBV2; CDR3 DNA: TGTGCCAGCAGCCGACAGAACACTGAAGCTTTCTTT; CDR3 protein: CASSRQNTEAFF
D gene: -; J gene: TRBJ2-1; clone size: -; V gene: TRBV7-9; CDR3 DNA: TGTGCCAGCAGCTTAGTAGGGGCTGGGGATGAGCAGTTCTTC; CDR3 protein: CASSLVGAGDEQFF
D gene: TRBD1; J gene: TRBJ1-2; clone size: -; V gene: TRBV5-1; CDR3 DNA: TGCGCCAGCAGCCCCATGACAGGGGGCGATGGCTACACCTTC; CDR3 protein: CASSPMTGGDGYTF
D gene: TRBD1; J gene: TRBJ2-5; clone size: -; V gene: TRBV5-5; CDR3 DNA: TGTGCCAGCAGCTTGGAGCCAGGGGGCGCCGGGACCCAGTACTTC; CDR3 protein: CASSLEPGGAGTQYF
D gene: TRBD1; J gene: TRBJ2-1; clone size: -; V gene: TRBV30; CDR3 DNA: TGTGCCTGGAGTACCCAATCGGGACAGGGGACAGACAATGAGCAGTTCTTC; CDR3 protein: CAWSTQSGQGTDNEQFF
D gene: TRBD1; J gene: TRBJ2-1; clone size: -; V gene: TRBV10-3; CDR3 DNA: TGTGCAATTGGGAAAAGTCAGGGGGATGAGCAGTTCTTC; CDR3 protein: CAIGKSQGDEQFF
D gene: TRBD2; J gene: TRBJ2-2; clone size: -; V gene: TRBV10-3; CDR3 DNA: TGTGCCACCGCAGCGGGAATGAACACCGGGGAGCTGTTTTTT; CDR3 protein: CATAAGMNTGELFF
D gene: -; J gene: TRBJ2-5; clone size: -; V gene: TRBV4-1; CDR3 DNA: TGCGCCAGCAGCCTGCGACAGGGGACTACCTCAGCCCGGGAGACCCAGTACTTC; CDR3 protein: CASSLRQGTTSARETQYF
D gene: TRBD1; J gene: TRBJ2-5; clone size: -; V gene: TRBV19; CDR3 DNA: TGTGCCAGTAGTTCTTGGACAGGGGGCTTCGGAGAGACCCAGTACTTC; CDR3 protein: CASSSWTGGFGETQYF
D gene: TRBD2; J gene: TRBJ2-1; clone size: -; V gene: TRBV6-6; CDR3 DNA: TGTGCCAGCAGGAAAGCACTAGCGGGGGGGCTTCATGAGCAGTTCTTC; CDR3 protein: CASRKALAGGLHEQFF
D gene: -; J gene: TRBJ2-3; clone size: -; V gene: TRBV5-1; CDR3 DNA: TGCGCCAGCAGCTTGCCAGGGGGGACAGATACGCAGTATTTT; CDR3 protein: CASSLPGGTDTQYF
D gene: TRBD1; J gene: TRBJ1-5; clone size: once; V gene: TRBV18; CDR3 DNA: TGTGCCAGCTCACCCCCGGGACAGGGGAATCAGCCCCAGCATTTT; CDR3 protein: CASSPPGQGNQPQHF
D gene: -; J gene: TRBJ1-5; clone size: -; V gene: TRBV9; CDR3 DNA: TGTGCCAGCAGCCCCACGGGGGGTCAGCCCCAGCATTTT; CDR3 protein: CASSPTGGQPQHF
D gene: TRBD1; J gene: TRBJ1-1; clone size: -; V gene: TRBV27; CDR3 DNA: TGTGCCAGCAGTTACCTTAGGACAGGCCCGAACACTGAAGCTTTCTTT; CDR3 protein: CASSYLRTGPNTEAFF
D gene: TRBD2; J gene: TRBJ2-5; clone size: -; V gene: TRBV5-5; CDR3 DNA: TGTGCCAGCAGCATTAGCGGGAAGATGGAGACCCAGTACTTC; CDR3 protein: CASSISGKMETQYF
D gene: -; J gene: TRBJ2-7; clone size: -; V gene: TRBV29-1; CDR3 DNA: TGCAGCGTTGACGGCAGGGCCCCCTACGAGCAGTACTTC; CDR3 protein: CSVDGRAPYEQYF
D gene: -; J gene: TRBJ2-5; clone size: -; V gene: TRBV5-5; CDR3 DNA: TGTGCCAGCAGCTTGGCTGTGGAGACCCAGTACTTC; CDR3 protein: CASSLAVETQYF
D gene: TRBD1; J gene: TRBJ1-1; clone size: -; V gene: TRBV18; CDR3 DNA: TGTGCCAGCTCACCCGACAGGGGGCGTACTGAAGCTTTCTTT; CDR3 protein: CASSPDRGRTEAFF
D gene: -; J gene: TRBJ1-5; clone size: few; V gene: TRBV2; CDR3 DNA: TGTGCCAGCAGTGGCTACAGGGATGGTCAGCCCCAGCATTTT; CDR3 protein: CASSGYRDGQPQHF
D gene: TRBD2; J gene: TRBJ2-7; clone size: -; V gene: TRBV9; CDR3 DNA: TGTGCCAGCAGCGTAGCTACCGTGGCTAGCGGGAATGACGAGCAGTACTTC; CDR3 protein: CASSVATVASGNDEQYF
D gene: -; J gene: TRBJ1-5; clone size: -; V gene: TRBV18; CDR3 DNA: TGTGCCAGCTCACCATCGACAGCGAATAGCAATCAGCCCCAGCATTTT; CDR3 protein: CASSPSTANSNQPQHF
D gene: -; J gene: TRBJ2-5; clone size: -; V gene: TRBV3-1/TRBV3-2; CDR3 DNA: TGTGCCAGCAGCCAAGGGGGGACTGAGTTCCTAGGGGAGACCCAGTACTTC; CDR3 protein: CASSQGGTEFLGETQYF
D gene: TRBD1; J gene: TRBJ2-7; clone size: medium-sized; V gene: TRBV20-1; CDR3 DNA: TGCAGTGCTAGTCCCACGGGACAGGGCTACGAGCAGTACTTC; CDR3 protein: CSASPTGQGYEQYF
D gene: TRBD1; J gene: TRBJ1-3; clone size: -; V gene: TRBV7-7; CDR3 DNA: TGTGCTAGCAGCCTACAGACAGGGCCTGGAAACACCATATATTTT; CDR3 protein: CASSLQTGPGNTIYF
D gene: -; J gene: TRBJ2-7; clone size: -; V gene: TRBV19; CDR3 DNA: TGTGCCAGTAGTATCCTGGGGGGCTACGAGCAGTACTTC; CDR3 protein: CASSILGGYEQYF
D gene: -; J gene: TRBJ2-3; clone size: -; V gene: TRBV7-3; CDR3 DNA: TGTGCCAGCAGCCTTATAATCGCAGATACGCAGTATTTT; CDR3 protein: CASSLIIADTQYF
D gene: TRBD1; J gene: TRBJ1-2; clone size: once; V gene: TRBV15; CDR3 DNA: TGTGCCACCAGCAGAGCAAGGGACAGGCTCTATGGCTACACCTTC; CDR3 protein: CATSRARDRLYGYTF
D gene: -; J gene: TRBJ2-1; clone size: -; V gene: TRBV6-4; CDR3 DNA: TGTGCCAGCAGCCCGGTCTACCCGGGCAATGAGCAGTTCTTC; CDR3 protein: CASSPVYPGNEQFF